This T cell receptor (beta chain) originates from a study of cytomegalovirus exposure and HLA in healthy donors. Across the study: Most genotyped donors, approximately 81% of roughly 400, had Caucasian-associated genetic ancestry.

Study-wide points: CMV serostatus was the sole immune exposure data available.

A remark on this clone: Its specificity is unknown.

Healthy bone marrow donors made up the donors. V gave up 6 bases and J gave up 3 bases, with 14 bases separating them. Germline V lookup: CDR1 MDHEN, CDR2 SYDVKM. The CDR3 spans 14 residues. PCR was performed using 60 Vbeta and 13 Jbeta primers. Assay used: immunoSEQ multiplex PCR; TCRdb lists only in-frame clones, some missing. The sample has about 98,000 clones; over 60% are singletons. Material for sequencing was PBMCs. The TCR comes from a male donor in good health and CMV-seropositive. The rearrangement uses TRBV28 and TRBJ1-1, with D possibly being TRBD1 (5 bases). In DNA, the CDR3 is TGTGCCAGCAGGGCCCCGGGGGTTGACACTGAAGCTTTCTTT. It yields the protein CASRAPGVDTEAFF.